One sample yielded the 32 T cell receptor beta chains listed below, sequenced in a study of regulatory T cells in long-lasting Graves disease. TCR beta libraries were built with iRepertoire HTBI primers and Arm-PCR of CDR3 regions. MiXCR, applied by TCRdb to the multiplex PCR reads, yields one record per CDR3 protein. The sample has around 500,000 distinct CDR3 sequences; around 21% are singletons. Sample time point: persistent/refractory GD, antithyroid drugs over 5 years with positive TRAb. The authors made the TCR library using RNA they extracted from PBMCs. The source material was peripheral blood mononuclear cells (PBMCs), sampled when the disease was refractory, from a patient treated with antithyroid drugs. The receptors originated from a female donor with Graves disease.

This clonotype was observed a few times. CDR3 in DNA: TGCGCCAGCAGCTTGAGTGACAGCGGCTACACCTTC. Translated: CASSLSDSGYTF. The V call is TRBV5-1, the J call TRBJ1-2; D may be TRBD1 (5 bases). There are 12 residues in the CDR3. V was pared by 1 base and J by 8 bases, with 9 bases between. The germline gives CDR1 SGHRS, CDR2 YFSETQ. Variable domain in full (rest from reference TRBV5-1 and TRBJ1-2): KAGVTQTPRYLIKTRGQQVTLSCSPISGHRSVSWYQQTPGQGLQFLFEYFSETQRNKGNFPGRFSGRQFSNSRSEMNVSTLELGDSALYLCASSLSDSGYTFGSGTRLTVV.

This clonotype came up a few times. This sequence joins TRBV19 and TRBJ1-6; possibly TRBD1 for D (5 bases). The germline V gene encodes CDR1 LNHDA and CDR2 SQIVND (reference sequence). V dropped 3 bases and J dropped 8 bases, with 8 bases sitting between them. The CDR3 is 13 amino acids. The CDR3 loop reads CASSIDSDSPLHF. The CDR3 nucleotides are TGTGCCAGTAGTATCGACAGCGATTCACCCCTCCACTTT.

This clonotype has a count of ten or more. V usage is TRBV6-1 and J usage is TRBJ2-2, with D unresolved. CDR3 length: 15 amino acids. Trimming cost V 6 bases and J 4 bases, with 15 bases left between them. CDR1 is MNHNS, CDR2 SASEGT, per germline. CDR3 DNA sequence: TGTGCCAGCAGCCCGATCAGAATGGGCACCGGGGAGCTGTTTTTT. This translates into CASSPIRMGTGELFF.

In this sample, this clonotype turned up a few times. With a much larger clone just one base away, this may be a read error. The gene calls are TRBV18 and TRBJ2-7; D could derive from TRBD1 or TRBD2 (6 bases each). Germline CDR1 reads KGHSH; CDR2 reads LQKENI. CDR3 length equals 14 residues. V shed 2 bases and J shed 1 base, with 9 bases lying between them. CDR3 nucleotides: TGTGCCAGCTCACCAGGGGGGCATTCCTACGAGCAGTACTTC. Protein product: CASSPGGHSYEQYF.

The chain couples TRBV19 to TRBJ2-2, with 9 nucleotides matching TRBD2. CDR1 is LNHDA and CDR2 is SQIVND in the germline V gene (reference sequence). V gave up 3 bases and J gave up 0 bases; unmatched junction bases: 5. The CDR3 is made up of 17 amino acids. The CDR3 spells CASSIGGGRANTGELFF. The CDR3 DNA reads TGTGCCAGTAGTATTGGGGGCGGGAGGGCGAACACCGGGGAGCTGTTTTTT.

This clonotype was observed at least ten times. The chain couples TRBV6-1 to TRBJ1-1; possibly TRBD1 for D (6 bases). The V end was cut by 4 bases, the J end by 1 base, with 7 bases between. Germline lookup yields CDR1 MNHNS and CDR2 SASEGT. This CDR3 comprises 13 residues. This chain's CDR3 is CASSGQANTEAFF. CDR3 bases: TGTGCCAGCAGTGGACAGGCGAACACTGAAGCTTTCTTT.

The rearrangement links TRBV28 to TRBJ2-3, with D perhaps given as TRBD1 or TRBD2 (6 bases each). The CDR3 has 13 amino acids. Trimming shortened V by 8 bases and J by 5 bases, and 14 bases separated the two germline ends. CDR1 and CDR2 (germline): MDHEN, SYDVKM. Here the CDR3 DNA reads TGTGCCAGCCTATCCGGGGGCGAAGATACGCAGTATTTT. It specifies CASLSGGEDTQYF.

This clonotype was recorded many times. The CDR3 DNA follows: TGTGCCAGCAGCTTAACCCCAAATCAGCCCCAGCATTTT. It is translated as CASSLTPNQPQHF. V gene TRBV7-2 combines with J gene TRBJ1-5; D is unresolved. The CDR3 has 13 amino acids. Germline V CDR1 and CDR2: SGHTA, FQGNSA. V gave up 2 bases and J gave up 4 bases, with 6 bases separating them.

The genes are TRBV7-2 and TRBJ1-4; 9 positions agree with TRBD1. The junction had 9 bases not matched to a gene; V was cut back by 6 bases and J by 7 bases. Per the germline V gene, CDR1 is SGHTA and CDR2 is FQGNSA. This CDR3 is 15 amino acids long. CDR3 sequence reads: CASSSNRGRGEKLFF. For the CDR3, the DNA is TGTGCCAGCAGTAGTAACAGGGGGCGAGGTGAAAAACTGTTTTTT.

The rearrangement joins TRBV5-1 to TRBJ2-6; TRBD1 matches at 10 bases. The length of the CDR3 is 18 residues. From germline, CDR1 is SGHRS and CDR2 YFSETQ. Trimming cost V 2 bases and J 4 bases; bases outside gene matches: 9. The CDR3 loop reads CASSFGQGVMRGANVLTF. The CDR3 DNA sequence: TGCGCCAGCAGCTTTGGACAGGGGGTGATGAGAGGGGCCAACGTCCTGACTTTC.

About this clonotype itself: This may be a read error, as it is one base from a much larger clone. The CDR3 does not end in the conserved phenylalanine or tryptophan, so this is likely a read error. The J gene is TRBJ1-2, the V gene TRBV11-1; 9 nucleotides match TRBD1. Germline-derived CDR1 and CDR2 are SGHAT and FQDESV (reference sequence). CDR3 length: 17 residues. Trimming took 5 bases from V and 3 from J; bases not matched to a gene: 13. The CDR3 DNA sequence: TGTGCCAGCAGCCGCCTGGACAGGGGCCTGTCTTACTATGGCTACACCTCC. Protein: CASSRLDRGLSYYGYTS.

This clonotype was found a few times. This rearrangement joins TRBV7-8 to TRBJ1-2; TRBD1 agrees at 8 bases. Germline values: CDR1 SGHVS, CDR2 FQNEAQ. The CDR3 sequence is 14 residues long. V trimming: 5 bases; J trimming: 4 bases; junction bases outside the gene matches: 6. Here the CDR3 reads CASSMGQELYGYTF. CDR3 sequence (DNA): TGTGCCAGCAGCATGGGACAGGAACTCTATGGCTACACCTTC.

This clonotype has only a few counts. This chain uses TRBV6-5 with TRBJ2-5; D uncertain. With 1 base removed from V and 4 bases from J, the gap between germline ends came to 13 bases. CDR3 length equals 15 residues. Germline-derived CDR1 and CDR2 are MNHEY and SVGAGI. This chain's CDR3 is CASSYYSRAGETQYF. The CDR3 nucleotides are TGTGCCAGCAGTTACTACTCAAGGGCCGGAGAGACCCAGTACTTC.

A remark on this clonotype: With a much larger clone just one base away, this may be a read error. The gene calls are TRBV15 and TRBJ1-1; no clear D gene. The CDR3 consists of 12 residues. The germline gives CDR1 LNHNV, CDR2 YYDKDF (reference sequence). The CDR3 spells CATAGPGTGAFF. The CDR3, as DNA: TGTGCCACCGCAGGCCCCGGCACTGGAGCTTTCTTT.

This clonotype was detected ten times or more. The rearrangement uses TRBV27 and TRBJ1-6; D is perhaps TRBD1 (6 bases). Deletions cut 3 bases from V and 5 bases from J, with 14 bases between. In germline, CDR1 is MNHEY, CDR2 SMNVEV (reference sequence). This CDR3 region has 16 residues. The CDR3 protein is CASSLITGRNNSPLHF. In DNA, the CDR3 is TGTGCCAGCAGTTTGATTACAGGGAGAAATAATTCACCCCTCCACTTT.

This clonotype was found a few times. This sequence joins TRBV7-9 and TRBJ2-2, with D perhaps matching TRBD1 or TRBD2 (5 bases each). Germline V gene lookup returns CDR1 SEHNR and CDR2 FQNEAQ (reference sequence). This CDR3 comprises 14 residues. The V and J ends lost 6 bases and 2 bases respectively, with 10 bases between them. CDR3 nucleotides: TGTGCCAGCAGGGGGGTAACCAACACCGGGGAGCTGTTTTTT. Protein product: CASRGVTNTGELFF. Full variable domain (outside the CDR3, taken from reference TRBV7-9 and TRBJ2-2): DTGVSQNPRHKITKRGQNVTFRCDPISEHNRLYWYRQTLGQGPEFLTYFQNEAQLEKSRLLSDRFSAERPKGSFSTLEIQRTEQGDSAMYLCASRGVTNTGELFFGEGSRLTVL.

This clonotype was counted only a few times. It is likely a read error, because the conserved phenylalanine at the end of the CDR3 is missing. DNA of the CDR3: TGTGCCAGCAGTTACCTAGGACTAGCGCAACAAGAGACCCAGTACCTC. It codes for CASSYLGLAQQETQYL. V and J are TRBV6-5 and TRBJ2-5; TRBD2 aligns across 9 bases. The ends lost 2 bases at V and 2 bases at J; junction bases unmatched: 6. The CDR3 sequence is 16 residues long. Germline V lookup: CDR1 MNHEY, CDR2 SVGAGI.

The gene calls are TRBV3-1 and TRBJ2-4, with 7 positions matching TRBD2. The ends lost 1 base at V and 6 bases at J; junction bases unmatched: 3. The CDR3 spans 14 residues. From germline, CDR1 is LGHDT and CDR2 YNNKEL (reference sequence). The CDR3 DNA is TGTGCCAGCAGCCAAGTTGGGGGGGGAAACATTCAGTACTTC. It yields the protein CASSQVGGGNIQYF.

This clonotype was seen a handful of times. This chain links TRBV5-8 with TRBJ2-3; TRBD1 might be the D (6 bases). The V end lost 4 bases, the J end lost 0 bases, and 15 bases lay between the germline ends. The germline CDR1 and CDR2 sequences are SGHTS and YDEGEE. This CDR3 contains 16 residues. The CDR3 reads CASSAYTGSSTDTQYF. As DNA, the CDR3 is TGTGCCAGCAGCGCATATACAGGGTCGAGCACAGATACGCAGTATTTT. The full variable domain, rest sourced from reference TRBV5-8 and TRBJ2-3, is EAGVTQSPTHLIKTRGQQATLRCSPISGHTSVYWYQQALGLGLQFLLWYDEGEERNRGNFPPRFSGRQFPNYSSELNVNALELEDSALYLCASSAYTGSSTDTQYFGPGTRLTVL.

This clonotype was counted ten times or more. The chain links TRBV20-1 to TRBJ2-5, with TRBD2 as a possible D gene (6 bases). Germline V gene lookup returns CDR1 DFQATT and CDR2 SNEGSKA (reference sequence). This CDR3 has 15 residues. Deletions cut 6 bases from V and 2 bases from J, with 19 bases between. Written as DNA, the CDR3 is TGCAGTGCCAGCCTTGATAGCGGAACTCAAGAGACCCAGTACTTC. Amino acids: CSASLDSGTQETQYF.

Notes on this clonotype: Being one base from a much bigger clone, this may be a read error. The chain combines TRBV6-2 or TRBV6-3 with TRBJ2-5, with TRBD1 matching over 9 bases. Germline V CDR1 and CDR2: MNHEY, SVGEGT. CDR3 size: 17 residues. CDR3 protein: CAGSYSGQGTLQETQYF. Written as DNA, the CDR3 is TGTGCCGGCAGTTACTCAGGACAGGGGACCCTACAAGAGACCCAGTACTTC.

This clonotype showed up many times. This may be a read error: a much more frequent sequence differs by one nucleotide. The gene calls are TRBV9 and TRBJ2-2; D remains unclear. The CDR3 covers 12 residues. Germline V gene data show CDR1 as SGDLS and CDR2 as YYNGEE. Trimming removed 2 bases at V and 1 base at J, with 0 bases between. In DNA, the CDR3 is TGTGCCAGCAGCGTGAACACCGGGGAGCTGTTTTTT. Its protein is CASSVNTGELFF.

This clonotype was seen ten or more times. The chain links TRBV2 to TRBJ2-7, with 8 bases identical to TRBD1. Germline V lookup: CDR1 SNHLY, CDR2 FYNNEI. J was trimmed by 4 bases and V by 7 bases; bases with no gene match: 9. The CDR3 loop spans 14 amino acids. CDR3 sequence: CASTDRGLGYEQYF. The DNA for the CDR3 is TGTGCCAGCACCGACAGGGGTCTCGGGTACGAGCAGTACTTC.

This clonotype was observed a few times. The chain employs TRBV7-3 and TRBJ2-2, with D tentatively TRBD2 (5 bases). Germline V CDR1 and CDR2: SGHTA, FQGTGA. V was shortened by 5 bases and J by 9 bases, with 13 bases between the two germline ends. The CDR3 is made up of 13 amino acids. The CDR3 coding sequence is TGTGCCAGCAGCGTGAGCCCGGGAAGGGAGCTGTTTTTT. Translating gives CASSVSPGRELFF.

This clonotype was picked up one time. This chain uses TRBV20-1 with TRBJ2-5; 13 nucleotides align to TRBD2. The CDR3 totals 17 residues. Trimming took 2 bases from V and 4 from J; bases not matched to a gene: 10. Germline assignment: CDR1 DFQATT and CDR2 SNEGSKA (reference sequence). The CDR3 spells CSARSQLAGGLRETQYF. The CDR3, as DNA: TGCAGTGCTAGATCCCAACTAGCGGGAGGGCTGCGAGAGACCCAGTACTTC.

This clonotype appeared a few times. The chain has TRBV5-1 and TRBJ2-7; D may correspond to TRBD1 or TRBD2 (7 bases each). The CDR3 has 17 residues. Germline-derived CDR1 and CDR2 are SGHRS and YFSETQ. V was cut by 2 bases and J by 3 bases, with 21 bases left in between. The chain's CDR3 is CASSFWGGTGTDYEQYF. Written as DNA, the CDR3 is TGCGCCAGCAGCTTCTGGGGGGGAACCGGGACAGACTACGAGCAGTACTTC.

Only a few counts were recorded for this clonotype. CDR3 in amino acids: CASAPGHNTGELFF. The CDR3 DNA reads TGTGCCAGCGCGCCGGGACACAACACCGGGGAGCTGTTTTTT. The chain employs TRBV27 and TRBJ2-2, with D perhaps matching TRBD1 (6 bases). The CDR3 loop spans 14 amino acids. V was shortened by 8 bases and J by 2 bases, with 12 bases between the two germline ends. Germline CDR1 and CDR2: MNHEY and SMNVEV (reference sequence).

This clonotype was detected a few times. This sequence joins TRBV4-1 and TRBJ1-2, with a tentative D call TRBD1 (5 bases). V shed 4 bases and J shed 4 bases, with 10 bases lying between them. The length of the CDR3 is 13 residues. Germline V CDR1 and CDR2: MGHRA, YSYEKL. In DNA, the CDR3 is TGCGCCAGCAGCCCGGGGGTCTCCTATGGCTACACCTTC. This sequence encodes CASSPGVSYGYTF.

This clonotype was picked up a small number of times. This sequence joins TRBV28 and TRBJ2-1, with TRBD1 identical over 10 bases. After removal of 0 bases from V and 4 bases from J, the junction contained 15 bases not matched to a gene. The CDR3 loop spans 20 amino acids. Germline V gene lookup returns CDR1 MDHEN and CDR2 SYDVKM. CDR3 sequence (DNA): TGTGCCAGCAGTTTATGGGGGACAGGGGAGGTGATCGTACCTTACAATGAGCAGTTCTTC. Protein sequence: CASSLWGTGEVIVPYNEQFF.

To note about this clonotype: Since a much larger clone is just one base distant, this may be a read error. This chain connects TRBV2 to TRBJ1-4; the D gene is possibly TRBD1 (6 bases). Germline V gene lookup returns CDR1 SNHLY and CDR2 FYNNEI. The CDR3 covers 13 residues. Trimming removed 10 bases at V and 4 bases at J, with 13 bases between. For the CDR3, the DNA is TGTGCCACCGCAAGGGGGTATAATGAAAAACTGTTTTTT. Its translation is CATARGYNEKLFF.

Turning to this clonotype: One end of the junction does not line up with germline, which may come from a read error. The chain joins TRBV28 to TRBJ2-4; a possible D gene is TRBD1 (6 bases). The CDR3 runs to 12 residues. CDR1 and CDR2 (germline): MDHEN, SYDVKM. This CDR3 is CANSLEMGDIRF. DNA for the CDR3: TGTGCCAACAGTTTAGAGATGGGGGACATTCGCTTC.

Many counts were recorded for this clonotype. J is TRBJ1-1 and V is TRBV12-3 or TRBV12-4, with D hard to call. Trimming left V 10 bases short and J 0 bases short, with 18 bases between. The CDR3 sequence is 15 residues long. In DNA, the CDR3 is TGTGCCACCCGAATTCTCCTGTGGATGAACACTGAAGCTTTCTTT. This gives the protein CATRILLWMNTEAFF.